The next 10 T cell receptor beta chains were all read from a single sample in a study of early T cells in non-severe SARS-CoV-2 infection. TCRdb ran MiXCR on the 5' RACE reads and lists one entry per CDR3 protein. The table includes 85,000 to 90,000 distinct CDR3 sequences, 14% detected once. The sequencing input was whole blood. Receptor source: an adult who was a healthcare worker with PCR-confirmed SARS-CoV-2 infection or an uninfected control (not recorded which).

This clonotype was detected many times. V is TRBV15 and J is TRBJ2-5; TRBD1 aligns across 11 bases. CDR1 LNHNV and CDR2 YYDKDF come from the germline V gene (reference sequence). CDR3 length: 14 amino acids. V shed 5 bases, J shed 4 bases, and the junction held 3 bases outside the gene matches. The CDR3 region has the DNA TGTGCCACCAGCGGAGGACAGGGGGCAGAGACCCAGTACTTC. Translating it yields CATSGGQGAETQYF.

This clonotype was counted at least ten times. The V and J genes are TRBV3-1 and TRBJ2-7; TRBD2 might be the D (5 bases). The CDR3 runs to 12 residues. Per the germline V gene, CDR1 is LGHDT and CDR2 is YNNKEL (reference sequence). V was clipped by 1 base and J by 6 bases, with 7 bases between them. In nucleotides, the CDR3 is TGTGCCAGCAGCCAAGGGAGGCGCGAGCAGTACTTC. Protein: CASSQGRREQYF.

This clonotype has only a few counts. The chain joins TRBV28 to TRBJ1-5, with D unresolved. Germline V lookup: CDR1 MDHEN, CDR2 SYDVKM. V lost 1 base to trimming and J lost 0 bases, with 10 bases between them. The length of the CDR3 is 16 residues. Here the CDR3 reads CASSLLGKSSNQPQHF. The CDR3, as DNA: TGTGCCAGCAGTTTATTGGGAAAGAGTAGCAATCAGCCCCAGCATTTT. Based on the CDR3 plus reference TRBV28 and TRBJ1-5, the full variable domain is DVKVTQSSRYLVKRTGEKVFLECVQDMDHENMFWYRQDPGLGLRLIYFSYDVKMKEKGDIPEGYSVSREKKERFSLILESASTNQTSMYLCASSLLGKSSNQPQHFGDGTRLSIL.

V usage is TRBV20-1 and J usage is TRBJ2-5; TRBD1 agrees at 9 bases. The CDR3 has 14 residues. Trimming cost V 6 bases and J 3 bases; bases outside gene matches: 8. Per germline, CDR1 DFQATT and CDR2 SNEGSKA (reference sequence). The CDR3 nucleotides are TGCAGTGCCGGGACAGGGTGGCTTGAAGAGACCCAGTACTTC. It yields the protein CSAGTGWLEETQYF.

This clonotype was detected many times. The chain carries TRBV28 and TRBJ1-2; D might be TRBD1 (5 bases). CDR1 MDHEN and CDR2 SYDVKM come from the germline V gene. V was cut by 5 bases and J by 2 bases, with 12 bases left in between. The CDR3 has 14 amino acids. As DNA, the CDR3 is TGTGCCAGCAGTCCTCTAGACAGAAACTATGGCTACACCTTC. As protein: CASSPLDRNYGYTF.

A few counts support this clonotype. The chain is built from TRBV4-1 and TRBJ2-7, with unresolved D. Germline CDR1 and CDR2: MGHRA and YSYEKL. The CDR3 spans 14 residues. V lost 7 bases and J lost 1, with 14 bases in between. The CDR3 sequence: CASTPSPLSYEQYF. CDR3 in DNA: TGCGCCAGCACCCCAAGTCCGCTTTCCTACGAGCAGTACTTC.

The V call is TRBV7-7, the J call TRBJ2-1; D remains unclear. Germline loops: CDR1 SSHAT, CDR2 FNYEAQ (reference sequence). This CDR3 comprises 15 residues. V lost 5 bases and J 2 bases, leaving 13 bases between the germline ends. Here the CDR3 DNA reads TGTGCCAGCAGCCCCTCCGGGCCAGCCTACAATGAGCAGTTCTTC. It is translated as CASSPSGPAYNEQFF.

This clonotype appeared a few times. The chain recombines TRBV3-1 with TRBJ2-5; the D is unclear. The CDR3 covers 16 residues. The germline V and J ends were trimmed by 1 base and 2 bases, with 14 bases remaining between them. The germline gives CDR1 LGHDT, CDR2 YNNKEL (reference sequence). The DNA of the CDR3 is TGTGCCAGCAGCCAAGGTATCGGTGGCCTACAAGAGACCCAGTACTTC. Translating it yields CASSQGIGGLQETQYF.

This chain connects TRBV12-3 or TRBV12-4 to TRBJ2-7; 7 bases align to TRBD1. The CDR3 sequence is 15 residues long. V shed 5 bases and J 6 bases; nucleotides not matched to a gene: 13. CDR3 DNA sequence: TGTGCCAGCAGTGACTGGGACAGCCCAACCGGCGAGCAGTACTTC. It is translated as CASSDWDSPTGEQYF.

The V and J genes are TRBV20-1 and TRBJ1-1, with D maybe TRBD1 (6 bases). Trimming took 2 bases from V and 3 from J, leaving 7 bases between them. CDR1 DFQATT and CDR2 SNEGSKA come from the germline V gene (reference sequence). The CDR3 covers 12 residues. The CDR3 sequence: CSARRQDTEAFF. In DNA form, the CDR3 reads TGCAGTGCTAGACGACAGGACACTGAAGCTTTCTTT.